This is a list of T cell receptor beta chains from one sample in a study of OX40 agonist ivuxolimab in advanced cancers. Method: immunoSEQ multiplex PCR; TCRdb's copy keeps in-frame clones and lacks some. The data contain 30,000 to 35,000 clones, 81% of them seen just once; the ten biggest clones take up roughly 1.4%. This specimen was CD4+ or CD8+ T cells sorted from blood, taken in a trial of the OX40 agonist ivuxolimab. All receptors come from an adult with an advanced solid tumor such as melanoma, head and neck, liver or kidney cancer. The conserved cysteine and the conserved F or W are not part of the CDR3 here.

cdr3_length,v_call,j_call,cdr3_aa
12,TRBV6-5,TRBJ2-7,ASSYGNKAYEQY
14,TRBV12-5,TRBJ2-7,ASGLAGDRGAYEQY
11,TRBV27,TRBJ1-3,ASSPYNGNTIY
13,TRBV9,TRBJ2-5,AAGGQGLFQETQY
14,TRBV19,TRBJ1-5,ASSNTGKGSNQPQH
8,TRBV20-1,TRBJ2-7,SARGYEQY
12,TRBV28,TRBJ2-2,ASSLLAATGELF
13,TRBV2,TRBJ1-2,ASMGLANTNYGYT
9,TRBV7-2,TRBJ2-7,ASSNRQGQY
11,TRBV27,TRBJ1-1,ASSFRQEREAF
14,TRBV19,TRBJ2-2,ASSIGEGVDTGELF
11,TRBV10-3,TRBJ1-2,AIRETGNYGYT
13,TRBV7-3,TRBJ1-1,ASSLTANSGTEAF
9,TRBV20-1,TRBJ2-7,SARKWDEQY
14,TRBV7-2,TRBJ2-5,ASSFFRGQVQETQY
12,TRBV9,TRBJ2-5,ASSVDQGGETQY
13,TRBV7-8,TRBJ2-6,ASSLALFGANVLT
12,TRBV7-2,TRBJ1-5,ASSLKGQNQPQH
14,TRBV10-3,TRBJ1-4,AISQGMSEYGEKLF
14,TRBV7-2,TRBJ2-3,ASSWRPDLSTDTQY
10,TRBV4-2,TRBJ1-4,ASSQDRETSY
15,TRBV7-9,TRBJ1-6,ASSLGSGTAYNSPLH
12,TRBV7-6,TRBJ2-5,ASSLAGVGETQY
12,TRBV5-1,TRBJ1-6,ASSSDPNNSPLH
11,TRBV7-9,TRBJ2-7,ASKPTGTYEQY
17,TRBV10-3,TRBJ2-1,AISEWTSGSWEQKNEQF
11,TRBV10-3,TRBJ2-5,ATKGGYQETQY
12,TRBV6-5,TRBJ1-4,ASRDSATNEKLF
13,TRBV6-6,TRBJ1-2,ASSSPGKDNYGYT
9,TRBV2,TRBJ2-5,ASKYQETQY
13,TRBV5-1,TRBJ1-3,ASSLGRGSGNTIY
12,TRBV5-1,TRBJ2-5,ASSLAAASETQY
13,TRBV7-6,TRBJ2-7,ASSLAWDSSYEQY
12,TRBV11-3,TRBJ2-5,ASSRDGIQETQY
14,TRBV18,TRBJ1-1,ASSPGGGPPGTEAF
14,TRBV7-9,TRBJ2-7,ASSLFGRPLIDEQY
10,TRBV6-8,TRBJ2-3,ASSWPQDTQY
14,TRBV5-1,TRBJ1-6,ASSLSVVTENSPLH
11,TRBV19,TRBJ2-7,ASSPGTGHEQY
12,TRBV7-2,TRBJ2-7,ASSLGSSAYEQY
14,TRBV5-1,TRBJ2-5,ASSLAPSGAQETQY
12,TRBV18,TRBJ1-2,ASSPGTELYGYT
12,TRBV11-3,TRBJ1-4,ASSLHGTNEKLF
12,TRBV27,TRBJ1-1,ASYRVGMNTEAF
13,TRBV11-2,TRBJ1-5,ASSLGQGSGQPQH
12,TRBV19,TRBJ2-2,ASRPGAGTGELF
12,TRBV27,TRBJ2-1,ASSLKGRFDEQF
12,TRBV11-2,TRBJ1-2,ASSLDYQGNGYT
13,TRBV27,TRBJ2-7,ASSYAGVYSYEQY
10,TRBV5-1,TRBJ1-2,ASSWDGRGYT
13,TRBV7-2,TRBJ2-2,ASSATLAGIGELF
12,TRBV9,TRBJ2-1,ASSVRGSTNEQF
11,TRBV19,TRBJ2-7,ASSGGVSYEQY
14,TRBV5-1,TRBJ2-3,ASSLEGRPSTDTQY
13,TRBV10-3,TRBJ2-5,AISDSGTGRETQY